This record concerns one TCR beta chain sequence. The target antigen is unknown. Peripheral blood genomic DNA, not sorted cells or RNA, was the template. Germline trimming cut 5 bases from V and 6 bases from J; bases unmatched to any gene: 13. CDR1 is SGHTA and CDR2 is FQGNSA in the germline V gene. This CDR3 is built from 17 residues. This specimen belongs to a study of T cell repertoires in aging, cancer and after chemotherapy. Study background: Clear clonal overlap appeared across healthy donor samples taken over several months to years. The full dataset contained several million TCR reads. Study-wide results and caveats: Healthy donors lost TCR diversity with age mainly through richness, cancer patients through richness and evenness.

Multiplex touch-down PCR with TRB-A/B primers amplified rearranged V-D-J TRB sequences. Each CDR3 protein gets one entry after TCRdb re-called the multiplex PCR reads with MiXCR. The sample has over 8,500 distinct CDR3 sequences; approximately 25% are singletons. Sequenced material: blood. The TCR was taken from a human donor in good health. The chain couples TRBV7-2 to TRBJ2-1; 10 positions match TRBD2. CDR3: CASSPGVAGGRGNEQFF. The CDR3 region has the DNA TGTGCCAGCAGCCCGGGGGTAGCGGGAGGACGGGGCAATGAGCAGTTCTTC.